This T cell receptor beta chain was identified during a study of radiotherapy plus CTLA-4 blockade in lung cancer. Overall study context: Patients showed objective responses in under 20% of cases, and disease control was achieved by approximately 33%. Study findings and constraints: Radiotherapy was combined with ipilimumab, and tumor-derived TCR clones then expanded in blood. Dynamics of early blood T cell clones, together with interferon-beta, were reportedly the best predictors of response.

In chemo-refractory metastatic non-small-cell lung cancer, patients got ipilimumab CTLA-4 blockade together with focal radiation. To note about this clone: Antigen: not known.

The data were produced by immunoSEQ multiplex PCR, yet TCRdb's version contains in-frame clones alone and is incomplete. The table includes about 62,000 clones, 70% to 80% detected once. Germline CDR1 is SGHTA and CDR2 is FQGNSA. CDR3 size: 15 residues. Germline trimming cut 4 bases from V and 7 bases from J; bases unmatched to any gene: 9. The chain joins TRBV7-2 to TRBJ2-3; 9 bases agree with TRBD2. The specimen was peripheral blood, collected from a patient treated with radiotherapy plus ipilimumab. The receptor's source is a human donor with non-small cell lung cancer who had a complete response to radiotherapy plus ipilimumab. CDR3 region: CASSSRTSEVYTQYF. The CDR3 coding sequence is TGTGCCAGCAGCTCTAGGACTAGCGAGGTGTATACGCAGTATTTT. Looking up the rest from reference TRBV7-2 and TRBJ2-3 gives the full variable domain: GAGVSQSPSNKVTEKGKDVELRCDPISGHTALYWYRQSLGQGLEFLIYFQGNSAPDKSGLPSDRFSAERTGGSVSTLTIQRTQQEDSAVYLCASSSRTSEVYTQYFGPGTRLTVL.